These T cell receptor beta chains were read from a single sample in a study of T-cell memory formation after mild COVID-19. Each CDR3 protein gets one entry after TCRdb re-called the 5' RACE reads with MiXCR. This sample has fewer than 600,000 distinct CDR3 sequences, with about 20% found just once. Sequencing was carried out using PBMCs or a T cell subset sorted from them (not recorded which). These TCRs come from an adult woman who had mild COVID-19 (a few samples of this study predate the infection). Cell type and time point are not known. Both conserved end residues are part of each CDR3. D genes are given only for firm matches. Not all rows give a size; the values are once, few, many and, for expanded clones, a class.

TRBV2,TRBD1,once,TRBJ1-2,TGTGCCAGAGACAGGGGACCTAAGGGCTACACCTTC,CARDRGPKGYTF
TRBV20-1,TRBD2,NA,TRBJ2-2,TGCAGTGCTAGTGTTGAACTCAGCGGGAGAACCGGGGAGCTGTTTTTT,CSASVELSGRTGELFF
TRBV27,NA,NA,TRBJ2-3,TGTGCCAGCAGTTTGGGCCTAGCTAGGTATACGCAGTATTTT,CASSLGLARYTQYF
TRBV5-1,NA,medium-sized,TRBJ2-7,TGTGCCAGCAGTTCAGACTACGAGCAGTACTTC,CASSSDYEQYF
TRBV7-7,NA,NA,TRBJ2-1,TGTGCCAGCAGCTTAGGAAGGGGGTCCCTCAATGAGCAGTTCTTC,CASSLGRGSLNEQFF
TRBV13,NA,NA,TRBJ2-7,TGTGCCAGCAGCTCCGGGACTTTCTCCTACGAGCAGTACTTC,CASSSGTFSYEQYF
TRBV12-3/TRBV12-4,TRBD1,few,TRBJ1-1,TGTGCCAGCAGTTTCGGTCCGGGACAGGGAATAGGGAACACTGAAGCTTTCTTT,CASSFGPGQGIGNTEAFF
TRBV9,TRBD2,NA,TRBJ2-1,TGTGCCAGCAGCGTAGGTGTAGCGGGGGCCAGGGAGCAGTTCTTC,CASSVGVAGAREQFF
TRBV4-1,NA,many,TRBJ1-1,TGCGCCAGCAGCCAACGGGAAGTTACTGAAGCTTTCTTT,CASSQREVTEAFF
TRBV7-3,NA,NA,TRBJ2-7,TGTGCCAGCAGCTTATTGGCCCCGTTGGGGGAAACCTACGAGCAGTACTTC,CASSLLAPLGETYEQYF
TRBV28,TRBD1,few,TRBJ2-5,TGTGCCAGCAGTGGGGGACAGGTGGGTGGAGAGACCCAGTACTTC,CASSGGQVGGETQYF
TRBV3-1,TRBD1,NA,TRBJ2-2,TGTGCCAGCAGCCCTGGGACAGGGGTAGAGCTGTTTTTT,CASSPGTGVELFF
TRBV21-1,NA,few,TRBJ2-2,TGTGCCAGCAGCAATGAAAGAGATGGAGACACCGGGGAGCTGTTTTTT,CASSNERDGDTGELFF
TRBV7-9,NA,NA,TRBJ2-1,TGTGCCAGCTTTATCCTGGCTCAGCTCTTC,CASFILAQLF
TRBV4-1,NA,few,TRBJ2-1,TGCGCCAGCAGCCAAGGGGGGGTTGTAGGCGAGGGTGAGCAGTTCTTC,CASSQGGVVGEGEQFF
TRBV20-1,NA,few,TRBJ1-2,TGCAGTGCTAGCAGGGACGGACTTGTCGTAGGGGGCTACACCTTC,CSASRDGLVVGGYTF
TRBV6-5,TRBD1,NA,TRBJ2-2,TGTGCCAGCAGGACGGACAGGGGGAACACCGGGGAGCTGTTTTTT,CASRTDRGNTGELFF
TRBV12-3/TRBV12-4,NA,few,TRBJ1-5,TGTGCCAGCAGTTTGCGGGGGTTTAGCAATCAGCCCCAGCATTTT,CASSLRGFSNQPQHF
TRBV5-1,NA,NA,TRBJ1-1,TGCGCCAGCAGCTTGGTCACGACAGCCAAAGACACTGAAGCTTTCTTT,CASSLVTTAKDTEAFF
TRBV3-1,NA,few,TRBJ2-1,TGTGCCAGCAGCGGGACTCCGGGGGGCGTTGGGGAGCAGTTCTTC,CASSGTPGGVGEQFF
TRBV7-9,NA,NA,TRBJ1-6,TGTGCCAGCAGCTTAGTGGAATCACCCCTCCACTTT,CASSLVESPLHF
TRBV29-1,NA,few,TRBJ2-7,TGCAGCGTTCGGACAGCCAGCTCCTACGAGCAGTACTTC,CSVRTASSYEQYF
TRBV11-3,NA,many,TRBJ2-5,TGTGCCAGCAGCTTAGTCCTCGGGGGCCAAGAGACCCAGTACTTC,CASSLVLGGQETQYF
TRBV27,NA,NA,TRBJ2-7,TGTGCCAGCAGTTTTGGGGGGTTAACCTACGAGCAGTACTTC,CASSFGGLTYEQYF
TRBV29-1,TRBD1,NA,TRBJ1-1,TGCAGCGCCCTGGGACAGGGAAGGGCTGAAGCTTTCTTT,CSALGQGRAEAFF
TRBV7-3,NA,NA,TRBJ1-1,TGTGCCAGCAGCAAGTGGACACTGATGAACACTGAAGCTTTCTTT,CASSKWTLMNTEAFF
TRBV7-9,NA,NA,TRBJ2-2,TGTGCCAGCAGCCACGCAGGGGGGTCGAACACCGGGGAGCTGTTTTTT,CASSHAGGSNTGELFF
TRBV20-1,NA,few,TRBJ2-3,TGCAGTGCTAGTCCGGGAGTAGGAGATACGCAGTATTTT,CSASPGVGDTQYF
TRBV7-9,NA,NA,TRBJ1-5,TGTGCCAGCAGCGCGGGCTTCAATCAGCCCCAGCATTTT,CASSAGFNQPQHF
TRBV21-1,NA,few,TRBJ2-5,TGTGCCAGCAGCAGGGCTAGCGGGGGGCAAGAGACCCAGTACTTC,CASSRASGGQETQYF
TRBV9,NA,NA,TRBJ1-1,TGTGCCAGCAGCGTAGAACAGGTGAACACTGAAGCTTTCTTT,CASSVEQVNTEAFF
TRBV7-8,NA,few,TRBJ2-7,TGTGCCAGCAGCTTCCAGGTTCGGGACGAGCAGTACTTC,CASSFQVRDEQYF
TRBV29-1,NA,NA,TRBJ2-5,TGCAGCGGTCAAATGGAGACCCAGTACTTC,CSGQMETQYF
TRBV24-1,TRBD1,NA,TRBJ2-7,TGTGCCACCAGTGAGCTGGACAGGGGAGACGAGCAGTACTTC,CATSELDRGDEQYF
TRBV4-3,NA,few,TRBJ1-1,TGCGCCAGCAGCCAAGATTACGGTGTCAGGGAGCCCCTCAACACTGAAGCTTTCTTT,CASSQDYGVREPLNTEAFF
TRBV12-3/TRBV12-4,NA,few,TRBJ2-5,TGTGCCAGCAGTTTACCGGGAAAAAGGGGAGAGACCCAGTACTTC,CASSLPGKRGETQYF
TRBV9,TRBD1,NA,TRBJ1-6,TGTGCCAGCAGCGGAGACAGGGTCGGTTCACCCCTCCACTTT,CASSGDRVGSPLHF
TRBV7-2,TRBD2,NA,TRBJ2-5,TGTGCCAGCAGCTTAGGAAGCGGGAGCTCAGAGACCCAGTACTTC,CASSLGSGSSETQYF
TRBV14,NA,few,TRBJ1-3,TGTGCCAGCAGCCAACGAGCAGGCTCTGGAAACACCATATATTTT,CASSQRAGSGNTIYF
TRBV20-1,NA,few,TRBJ1-1,TGCAGTGCTAGAATGGGCCCCACAGAGAACACTGAAGCTTTCTTT,CSARMGPTENTEAFF
TRBV7-8,TRBD2,few,TRBJ2-1,TGTGCCAGCAGCTTCCTAGCGGGAGGGTTCAGCTCCTACAATGAGCAGTTCTTC,CASSFLAGGFSSYNEQFF
TRBV29-1,NA,NA,TRBJ1-2,TGCAGCGTTGAATCCCCGGGACCCTATAGGGGATATGGCCACACCTTC,CSVESPGPYRGYGHTF
TRBV15,NA,few,TRBJ2-7,TGTGCCACCAGCAGAGACAGGGGTCAGGGCGAGCAGTACTTC,CATSRDRGQGEQYF
TRBV6-2/TRBV6-3,TRBD1,few,TRBJ2-3,TGTGCCAGCAGTTTTGGGACAGTCACAGATACGCAGTATTTT,CASSFGTVTDTQYF
TRBV6-5,TRBD1,NA,TRBJ1-2,TGTGCCAGCAGCCCGGACAGGGCTATTGGCTACACCTTC,CASSPDRAIGYTF
TRBV9,NA,few,TRBJ1-3,TGTGCCAGCAGCGTAAACCAGGTATCTCCTGGAAACACCATATATTTT,CASSVNQVSPGNTIYF
TRBV12-3/TRBV12-4,NA,NA,TRBJ2-7,TGTGCCAGCAGTTTACAAACAGCCTACGAGCAGTACTTC,CASSLQTAYEQYF
TRBV20-1,NA,few,TRBJ1-1,TGCAGTGCTAGAGTAGGGCGGACAGCGTTGAACACTGAAGCTTTCTTT,CSARVGRTALNTEAFF